This record looks at one T cell receptor (beta chain) sequence and its context. Single viable CD3+CD4+CD8-CD45RO+ cells were sorted as the memory CD4+ T cells. This sample stems from a study of memory CD4+ T cells and cytomegalovirus serostatus. In the original analysis: Out-of-frame sequences were removed, leaving roughly 2,200,000 distinct TCRbeta sequences. Generated by immunoSEQ multiplex PCR, the TCRdb table keeps only in-frame clones and is missing some. The V and J calls and the clone size are those of that table, but D and trimming were determined from the DNA. The sample lists fewer than 40,000 clones, 78% seen once, with about 0.8% in the top ten. Germline loops: CDR1 SGHNT, CDR2 YYREEE (reference sequence). This CDR3 has 15 amino acids. V was pared by 3 bases and J by 6 bases, with 18 bases between.

The chain joins TRBV5-4 to TRBJ1-2, with D maybe TRBD1 (6 bases). The TCR was taken from an adult in good health and CMV-seronegative. The sequenced material came from memory CD4+ T cells from blood. CDR3 nucleotides: TGTGCCAGCAGCTCGCCGCGGGGGGCGCAAGATGGCTACACCTTC. Its protein is CASSSPRGAQDGYTF.